These T cell receptor beta chains were read from a single sample in a study of Ad26.COV2.S vaccination and SARS-CoV-2 variants. Using immunoSEQ multiplex PCR, the repertoire was profiled, and TCRdb retains in-frame clones only, with some absent. The sample carries about 350,000 clones, 80% to 90% recorded once. The source was peripheral blood, collected in a trial of Ad26.COV2.S vaccine versus placebo. These receptors all stem from a person between 18 and 60 years old who received the Ad26.COV2.S COVID-19 vaccine or a placebo. CDR3s include the opening cysteine and the closing phenylalanine or tryptophan. D genes are given only for firm matches. A row's size may be missing; if present it is once, few, many or a size class.

TRBJ2-7 . TRBV4-3 . TGCGCCAGCAGCCAATTCAGGGCGGGAACCTACGAGCAGTACTTC CASSQFRAGTYEQYF
TRBJ1-5 . TRBV2 . TGTGCCAGCAGCGGACGGGGCGCTAATCAGCCCCAGCATTTT CASSGRGANQPQHF
TRBJ2-3 once TRBV3-1/TRBV3-2 TRBD2 TGTGCCAGCAGCCGCCAACTAGCGGGAGCGGTAGATACGCAGTATTTT CASSRQLAGAVDTQYF
TRBJ2-2 . TRBV5-1 . TGCGCCAGCAGCTTGGAGCAGGCGGGCACCGGGGAGCTGTTTTTT CASSLEQAGTGELFF
TRBJ2-7 . TRBV9 TRBD1 TGTGCCAGCAGCGACACAGACAGGGCCCACGAGCAGTACTTC CASSDTDRAHEQYF
TRBJ2-3 once TRBV6-4 . TGTGCCAGCAGTGACTCGAAAGGGGGTAAAGATACGCAGTATTTT CASSDSKGGKDTQYF
TRBJ2-3 . TRBV5-4 TRBD1 TGTGCCAGCAGCCTCCCGGGACAGGGCCCCACAGATACGCAGTATTTT CASSLPGQGPTDTQYF
TRBJ2-7 once TRBV5-1 TRBD2 TGCGCCAGCAGCTTGGATTATAGCGGGGGGGCCTCCTACGAGCAGTACTTC CASSLDYSGGASYEQYF
TRBJ2-5 . TRBV5-1 . TGCGCCAGCAGCCCCCGCCCAGGGGGCGGGGGTGAGACCCAGTACTTC CASSPRPGGGGETQYF
TRBJ1-2 . TRBV23-1 . TGCGCCAGCACAACAGTGAGGGAGGACTATGGCTACACCTTC CASTTVREDYGYTF
TRBJ2-7 . TRBV5-6 TRBD2 TGTGCCAGCTTCATTCGGGGCGGGAGGTACGAGCAGTACTTC CASFIRGGRYEQYF
TRBJ2-7 . TRBV7-2 . TGTGCCAGCAGCTTAGAAGGTGGGGCCTACGAGCAGTACTTC CASSLEGGAYEQYF
TRBJ2-5 . TRBV4-1 TRBD2 TGCGCCAGCAGCCCCCGACCCAAGCGGGAGGGAGAGACCCAGTACTTC CASSPRPKREGETQYF
TRBJ2-1 . TRBV11-3 TRBD2 TGTGCCAGCAGCAGCGGGACTAGCTACCACAATGAGCAGTTCTTC CASSSGTSYHNEQFF
TRBJ2-5 . TRBV5-1 . TGCGCCAGCAGCTTGGTCGTACCCTCCCAAGAGACCCAGTACTTC CASSLVVPSQETQYF
TRBJ2-2 . TRBV6-5 . TGTGCCAGCAGTTACGAGGGGCTCGCCGGGGAGCTGTTTTTT CASSYEGLAGELFF
TRBJ2-2 . TRBV30 TRBD1 TGTGCCTGGAGAGGACAGGGAGGTAACACCGGGGAGCTGTTTTTT CAWRGQGGNTGELFF
TRBJ2-1 . TRBV11-3 TRBD1 TGTGCCAGCAGCTTTGGGGACAGGGGGTATGGTGAGCAGTTCTTC CASSFGDRGYGEQFF
TRBJ2-2 once TRBV10-1 TRBD1 TGCGCCAGCAGTGAGTCGTGGCAGGGGGCAGCCGGGGAGCTGTTTTTT CASSESWQGAAGELFF
TRBJ2-2 . TRBV7-6 . TGTGCCAGCAGCCCTGGGTCCGTGCCGGGCACCGGGGAGCTGTTTTTT CASSPGSVPGTGELFF
TRBJ2-5 . TRBV24-1 TRBD1 TGTGCCACCAGTGGGGAGACAGGGTACCAAGAGACCCAGTACTTC CATSGETGYQETQYF
TRBJ1-4 . TRBV7-9 . TGTGCCAGCAGCTTAGATCCCGACATGGAAAAACTGTTTTTT CASSLDPDMEKLFF
TRBJ2-4 . TRBV7-9 TRBD2 TGTGCCAGCAGCCCTAGCGGGGCCAGAGGAAACATTCAGTACTTC CASSPSGARGNIQYF
TRBJ2-1 once TRBV24-1 TRBD2 TGTGCCACCAGTGTCCAAACTAGCGGGGGAAACAATGAGCAGTTCTTC CATSVQTSGGNNEQFF
TRBJ2-2 . TRBV5-4 . TGTGCCAGCAGCTTGGTTGTAGACACCGGGGAGCTGTTTTTT CASSLVVDTGELFF
TRBJ2-7 . TRBV2 . TGTGCCAGCGGGAGGCGGGCAGGGAGCTCCTACGAGCAGTACTTC CASGRRAGSSYEQYF
TRBJ2-1 . TRBV14 . TGTGCCAGCAGCACCCGCCGATACAATGAGCAGTTCTTC CASSTRRYNEQFF
TRBJ2-1 . TRBV15 TRBD2 TGTGCCACCAGCAGAGATTGGGCTAGCGGATACAATGAGCAGTTCTTC CATSRDWASGYNEQFF
TRBJ2-5 once TRBV27 . TGTGCCAGCAGTTTACTCGGACGTACCCCAGGAGAGACCCAGTACTTC CASSLLGRTPGETQYF
TRBJ2-7 . TRBV4-3 . TGCGCCAGCAGCCAAGATTCCGGGGACTCCTACGAGCAGTACTTC CASSQDSGDSYEQYF
TRBJ1-5 . TRBV20-1 . TGCAGTGCTAGTCTCGGGGGGGGACAGCCCCAGCATTTT CSASLGGGQPQHF
TRBJ1-1 . TRBV19 TRBD1 TGTGCCAGTAGTATTCAGGGGGCGACTGAAGCTTTCTTT CASSIQGATEAFF
TRBJ2-5 . TRBV15 TRBD2 TGTGCCACCAGCAGAGATCGCTCTAGCGGGAGGGCCGGAGAGACCCAGTACTTC CATSRDRSSGRAGETQYF
TRBJ1-2 few TRBV24-1 . TGTGCCACCAGTGACCCGCATTCAGCCGGGCACTATGGCTACACCTTC CATSDPHSAGHYGYTF
TRBJ2-3 . TRBV27 TRBD1 TGTGCCAGCAGTTTACTCAGGGGGTCTGGCACAGATACGCAGTATTTT CASSLLRGSGTDTQYF
TRBJ2-1 once TRBV27 TRBD2 TGTGCCAGCAGTCCCCTGAGGACTAGCCTGAATGAGCAGTTCTTC CASSPLRTSLNEQFF
TRBJ1-2 . TRBV28 . TGTGCCAGCAGCAGGCCCGACACGAACTATGGCTACACCTTC CASSRPDTNYGYTF
TRBJ2-1 . TRBV5-6 . TGTGCCAGCAGCTACGACTTCAATGAGCAGTTCTTC CASSYDFNEQFF
TRBJ1-1 many TRBV27 . TGTGCCAGCAGAGGGGTCTGGACTGAAGCTTTCTTT CASRGVWTEAFF
TRBJ2-3 . TRBV7-2 . TGTGCCAGCAGCCTATCAGGGGGCACAGATACGCAGTATTTT CASSLSGGTDTQYF
TRBJ1-1 . TRBV2 . TGTGCCAGCAGCATCATTTGGGGGACTGAAGCTTTCTTT CASSIIWGTEAFF
TRBJ2-7 . TRBV3-1/TRBV3-2 TRBD1 TGTGCCAGCAGCCCTTGGACAGGAAAAACAGGAGAGCAGTACTTC CASSPWTGKTGEQYF
TRBJ2-1 . TRBV18 . TGTGCCAGCTCACCGCCCGGGACTTACAATGAGCAGTTCTTC CASSPPGTYNEQFF
TRBJ1-2 few TRBV3-1/TRBV3-2 . TGTGCCAGCAGCCAAGGAAGGCACTATGGCTACACCTTC CASSQGRHYGYTF
TRBJ2-3 . TRBV9 . TGTGCCAGCAGCACCGCCCCGGGGCGTACGCAGTATTTT CASSTAPGRTQYF
TRBJ1-4 . TRBV18 . TGTGCCAGCTCACTAAACAGGAACGATGAAAAACTGTTTTTT CASSLNRNDEKLFF
TRBJ2-5 . TRBV6-1 TRBD1 TGTGCCAGCAGCTCAGGGGGCTTGGGGCCCCAGTACTTC CASSSGGLGPQYF
TRBJ2-7 . TRBV28 . TGTGCCAGCAGTTTATGGGGCCTGAGGGGCGAGCAGTACTTC CASSLWGLRGEQYF
TRBJ2-1 . TRBV30 . TGTGCCTGGAGTGATAATCGGGACTTCTACAATGAGCAGTTCTTC CAWSDNRDFYNEQFF
TRBJ2-6 . TRBV27 . TGTGCCAGCAGCCCATATGGAATGCAACAGGGAGGGGCCAACGTCCTGACTTTC CASSPYGMQQGGANVLTF
TRBJ1-1 . TRBV5-1 TRBD1 TGCGCCAGCAGCCGGGGACAGGGTACGGAAACTGAAGCTTTCTTT CASSRGQGTETEAFF
TRBJ2-7 . TRBV10-3 TRBD1 TGTGCCACCGGGACAGAGAGTTACGAGCAGTACTTC CATGTESYEQYF
TRBJ2-1 . TRBV5-1 TRBD2 TGCGCCAGCACATCAGCGGGAGCCTACAATGAGCAGTTCTTC CASTSAGAYNEQFF